These 6 T cell receptor beta chains were all obtained from the same sample, sequenced in a study of cytomegalovirus exposure and HLA in healthy donors. The data were produced by immunoSEQ multiplex PCR, yet TCRdb's version contains in-frame clones alone and is incomplete. The sample gives around 160,000 clones, more than 70% of which show up once; roughly 10% is in the top ten. The sequencing input was PBMCs. These receptors all come from a man aged 25-40 years in good health and CMV-seropositive.

The chain joins TRBV2 to TRBJ1-4, with TRBD1 matching over 8 bases. J was trimmed by 3 bases and V by 6 bases; bases with no gene match: 3. Germline V gene sequence: CDR1 SNHLY, CDR2 FYNNEI. The CDR3 is 14 amino acids. The CDR3 spells CASSQGAANEKLFF. DNA for the CDR3: TGTGCCAGCAGCCAGGGGGCGGCTAATGAAAAACTGTTTTTT.

The rearrangement uses TRBV27 and TRBJ1-2; the match to TRBD1 covers 11 bases. J gave up 4 bases and V 5 bases, and 12 bases lay outside the gene matches. The CDR3 consists of 17 residues. Germline CDR1 is MNHEY and CDR2 is SMNVEV (reference sequence). CDR3 loop: CASSRGQGGPGVYGYTF. CDR3 nucleotides: TGTGCCAGCAGTCGGGGACAGGGGGGCCCAGGCGTCTATGGCTACACCTTC.

CDR3 coding DNA: TGTGCCAGCAGTAGAGGGGGACAGGGGAACACCGGGGAGCTGTTTTTT. Translated: CASSRGGQGNTGELFF. J is TRBJ2-2 and V is TRBV28, with TRBD1 matching over 9 bases. Germline trimming cut 5 bases from V and 1 base from J; bases unmatched to any gene: 5. The CDR3 has 16 residues. The germline V gene encodes CDR1 MDHEN and CDR2 SYDVKM. The variable domain in full, completed from reference TRBV28 and TRBJ2-2, reads DVKVTQSSRYLVKRTGEKVFLECVQDMDHENMFWYRQDPGLGLRLIYFSYDVKMKEKGDIPEGYSVSREKKERFSLILESASTNQTSMYLCASSRGGQGNTGELFFGEGSRLTVL.

The V gene is TRBV10-2, the J gene TRBJ2-3; D call uncertain. The CDR3 sequence is 14 residues long. Germline values: CDR1 WSHSY, CDR2 SAAADI. V lost 0 bases and J 6 bases, leaving 10 bases between the germline ends. The CDR3 DNA is TGCGCCAGCAGTGAGTCGGGCCGAAGTGATACGCAGTATTTT. This gives the protein CASSESGRSDTQYF.

This clone was seen just once. The gene calls are TRBV6-1 and TRBJ2-2, with unresolved D. The CDR3 runs 12 residues. With 7 bases removed from V and 2 bases from J, the gap between germline ends came to 5 bases. CDR1 and CDR2 (germline): MNHNS, SASEGT. The CDR3 loop is CASKQNTGELFF. CDR3 DNA sequence: TGTGCCAGCAAGCAAAACACCGGGGAGCTGTTTTTT.

V usage is TRBV28 and J usage is TRBJ2-5, with D tentatively TRBD1 (5 bases). The CDR3 totals 15 residues. CDR1 is MDHEN and CDR2 is SYDVKM in the germline V gene. V was pared by 5 bases and J by 2 bases, with 15 bases between. In DNA form, the CDR3 reads TGTGCCAGCAGTCGTGACAGCATCGGACAAGAGACCCAGTACTTC. This translates into CASSRDSIGQETQYF.